This T cell receptor beta chain was sequenced during a study of T-cell reconstitution after alpha-beta-depleted transplantation in children. Using unique molecular identifiers, the investigators prepared the TCRbeta library. TCRdb re-called the PCR reads with MiXCR, one entry per CDR3 protein. The table shows 44,000 or so distinct CDR3 sequences, with 7.5% to 10% occurring only once. Concerning this clonotype: Its antigen is currently unknown.

CDR1 SNHLY and CDR2 FYNNEI come from the germline V gene. Trimming cost V 7 bases and J 0 bases; bases outside gene matches: 6. The CDR3 is made up of 15 amino acids. Study-wide findings and caveats: Several hundred rapidly expanded clones from non-depleted graft cells reportedly supplied alpha-beta T cells about two months post-transplant.

This material consisted of PBMCs, mostly from graft donor cells, taken 60 days after TCRalphabeta/CD19-depleted stem cell transplant. This receptor was taken from a male patient aged 2 to 10 who had a stem cell transplant for chronic granulomatous disease, so the T cells may come from the graft donor. The rearrangement links TRBV2 to TRBJ2-7; 10 bases match TRBD1. Here the CDR3 DNA reads TGTGCCAGCACCGGACAGGGGGTTCCCTCCTACGAGCAGTACTTC. This gives the protein CASTGQGVPSYEQYF.